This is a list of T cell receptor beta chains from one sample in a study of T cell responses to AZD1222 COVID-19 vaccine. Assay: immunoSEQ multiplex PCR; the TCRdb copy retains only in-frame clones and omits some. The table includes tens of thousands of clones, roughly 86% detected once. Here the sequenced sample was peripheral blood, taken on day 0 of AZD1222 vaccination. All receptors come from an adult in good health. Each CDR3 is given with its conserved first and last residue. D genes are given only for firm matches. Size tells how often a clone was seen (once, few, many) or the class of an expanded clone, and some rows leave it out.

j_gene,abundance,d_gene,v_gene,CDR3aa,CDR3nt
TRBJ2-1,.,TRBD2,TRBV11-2,CASSSDGTSGSSYNEQFF,TGTGCCAGCAGCTCAGATGGGACTAGCGGGAGTTCCTACAATGAGCAGTTCTTC
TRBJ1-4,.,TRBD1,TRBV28,CASSSGTATNEKLFF,TGTGCCAGCAGCAGTGGGACAGCAACTAATGAAAAACTGTTTTTT
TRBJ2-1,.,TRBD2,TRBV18,CASSLAGVTLADEQFF,TGTGCCAGCTCACTAGCGGGAGTCACATTGGCCGATGAGCAGTTCTTC
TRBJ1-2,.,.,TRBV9,CASSVADDSNRYGYTF,TGTGCCAGCAGCGTAGCGGATGATAGTAATCGGTATGGCTACACCTTC
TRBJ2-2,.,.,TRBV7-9,CASSFYDGPGELFF,TGTGCCAGCAGCTTTTATGACGGCCCCGGGGAGCTGTTTTTT
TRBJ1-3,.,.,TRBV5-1,CASSIQETRSGNTIYF,TGCGCCAGCAGCATACAGGAGACTCGCTCTGGAAACACCATATATTTT
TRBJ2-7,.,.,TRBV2,CASKGRYLLIGFYEQYF,TGTGCCAGCAAGGGGCGCTACCTACTTATAGGGTTCTACGAGCAGTACTTC
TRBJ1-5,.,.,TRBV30,CAWRGPGAEQPQHF,TGTGCCTGGAGGGGTCCAGGGGCGGAACAGCCCCAGCATTTT
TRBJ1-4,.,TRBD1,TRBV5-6,CASSLMRTGEEKLFF,TGTGCCAGCAGCTTGATGCGGACAGGGGAAGAAAAACTGTTTTTT
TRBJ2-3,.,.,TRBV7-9,CASSLGAGGSSVQYF,TGTGCCAGCAGCTTAGGTGCTGGGGGGAGCAGTGTACAGTATTTT
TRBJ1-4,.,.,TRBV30,CAWGGQPNEKLFF,TGTGCCTGGGGCGGACAACCAAATGAAAAACTGTTTTTT
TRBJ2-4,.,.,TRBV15,CATSRVLAKNIQYF,TGTGCCACCAGCAGAGTGTTAGCCAAAAACATTCAGTACTTC
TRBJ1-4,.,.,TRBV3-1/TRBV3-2,CASSQEGGGEKLFF,TGTGCCAGCAGCCAAGAGGGCGGCGGTGAAAAACTGTTTTTT
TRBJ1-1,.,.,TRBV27,CASRGPLEAFF,TGTGCCAGCCGGGGACCCCTTGAAGCTTTCTTT
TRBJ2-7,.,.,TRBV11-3,CASSLDNRYEQYF,TGTGCCAGCAGCTTAGATAACCGCTACGAGCAGTACTTC
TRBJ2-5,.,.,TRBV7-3,CASSLNGEYQETQYF,TGTGCCAGCAGCTTAAACGGGGAATACCAAGAGACCCAGTACTTC
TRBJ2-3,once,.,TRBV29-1,CSVQTGLLNTDTQYF,TGCAGCGTCCAGACTGGCCTACTTAACACAGATACGCAGTATTTT
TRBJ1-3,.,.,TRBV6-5,CASSRLMTSGNTIYF,TGTGCCAGCAGCCGACTGATGACCTCTGGAAACACCATATATTTT
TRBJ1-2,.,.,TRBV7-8,CASSLGTSHGYTF,TGTGCCAGCAGCCTCGGGACATCCCATGGCTACACCTTC
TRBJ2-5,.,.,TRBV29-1,CSVELNSQETQYF,TGCAGCGTTGAATTGAACAGTCAAGAGACCCAGTACTTC
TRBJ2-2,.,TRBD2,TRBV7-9,CASSLGTSGNTGELFF,TGTGCCAGCAGCTTAGGGACTAGCGGGAACACCGGGGAGCTGTTTTTT
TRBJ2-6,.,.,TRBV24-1,CATMDGTSEANVLTF,TGTGCCACCATGGACGGAACTTCTGAGGCCAACGTCCTGACTTTC
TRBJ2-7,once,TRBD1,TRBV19,CASSIGQGLSYEQYF,TGTGCCAGTAGTATAGGACAGGGGCTTTCCTACGAGCAGTACTTC
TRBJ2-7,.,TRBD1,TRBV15,CATSTRQGYEQYF,TGTGCCACCAGCACTAGACAGGGGTACGAGCAGTACTTC
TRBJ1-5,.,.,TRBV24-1,CATSDPWGPQHF,TGTGCCACCAGTGATCCATGGGGACCCCAGCATTTT
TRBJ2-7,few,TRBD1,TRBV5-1,CASSSGTGGVEQYF,TGCGCCAGCAGCTCCGGGACAGGGGGCGTCGAGCAGTACTTC
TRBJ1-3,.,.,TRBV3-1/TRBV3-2,CASSQGGDRISGNTIYF,TGTGCCAGCAGCCAAGGTGGGGATAGGATCTCTGGAAACACCATATATTTT
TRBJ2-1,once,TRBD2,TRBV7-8,CASSSARLMLAGDNNEQFF,TGTGCCAGCAGCTCCGCCCGATTAATGCTAGCGGGAGATAACAATGAGCAGTTCTTC
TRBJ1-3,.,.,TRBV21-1,CASSKNHRGRRNTIYF,TGTGCCAGCAGCAAGAACCACAGGGGCAGGCGAAACACCATATATTTT
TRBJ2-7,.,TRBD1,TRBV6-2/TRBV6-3,CASSSQGDEQYF,TGTGCCAGCAGTTCTCAGGGGGACGAGCAGTACTTC
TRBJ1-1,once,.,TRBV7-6,CASSPDRTWRTEAFF,TGTGCCAGCAGCCCCGACAGGACCTGGAGGACTGAAGCTTTCTTT